This TCR beta chain comes out of a study of cytomegalovirus exposure and HLA in healthy donors. The CDR3 has 15 residues. Germline CDR1 SGHAT, CDR2 FQNNGV. V lost 3 bases, J lost 7 bases, and 15 bases lay in between. PCR was performed using 60 Vbeta and 13 Jbeta primers. The method was immunoSEQ multiplex PCR; TCRdb's version includes in-frame clones alone and lacks a portion of them. The repertoire includes over 150,000 clones, 80% of them detected once, and roughly 13% sits in the top ten. Study-wide points: Sequence variants that were highly shared formed a cluster that was likely a sequencing artifact. A later analysis linked a missense variant in DCLRE1C to the trimming of TCR beta V and J genes. TCR beta sequences reportedly predicted most subjects' HLA-A and HLA-B alleles accurately. Earlier analysis looked at TCR beta V segments, and most were productive about 87% or about 30% of the time.

A word on this clone: Its target is unknown.

The receptor was derived from a man aged 30 to 39 in good health and CMV-seropositive. The rearrangement joins TRBV11-2 to TRBJ1-4; a weak D match, TRBD1 (6 bases). The sample taken for sequencing was PBMCs. The CDR3 protein is CASSFVTGRGEKLFF. The CDR3, as DNA: TGTGCCAGCAGCTTCGTTACAGGGAGGGGTGAAAAACTGTTTTTT.